This T cell receptor beta chain was found in a study of blood T cell repertoires in COVID-19. Study information: The study drew acute and convalescent COVID-19 samples from the United States, Italy and Spain.

Sequenced by immunoSEQ multiplex PCR; TCRdb stores in-frame clones only, minus some. The data contain over 65,000 clones, roughly nine tenths of them seen just once; the ten biggest clones take up approximately 9%. Looked up from germline, CDR1 is MDHEN and CDR2 is SYDVKM. V was pared by 4 bases and J by 1 base, with 8 bases between. This CDR3 has 13 amino acids. Specimen: peripheral blood. The chain employs TRBV28 and TRBJ2-7; perhaps TRBD2 as D (5 bases). The receptor was derived from a human donor in a cohort sampled during active COVID-19. The CDR3 is CASSYGESYEQYF. The CDR3 DNA reads as TGTGCCAGCAGTTATGGGGAGTCCTACGAGCAGTACTTC.